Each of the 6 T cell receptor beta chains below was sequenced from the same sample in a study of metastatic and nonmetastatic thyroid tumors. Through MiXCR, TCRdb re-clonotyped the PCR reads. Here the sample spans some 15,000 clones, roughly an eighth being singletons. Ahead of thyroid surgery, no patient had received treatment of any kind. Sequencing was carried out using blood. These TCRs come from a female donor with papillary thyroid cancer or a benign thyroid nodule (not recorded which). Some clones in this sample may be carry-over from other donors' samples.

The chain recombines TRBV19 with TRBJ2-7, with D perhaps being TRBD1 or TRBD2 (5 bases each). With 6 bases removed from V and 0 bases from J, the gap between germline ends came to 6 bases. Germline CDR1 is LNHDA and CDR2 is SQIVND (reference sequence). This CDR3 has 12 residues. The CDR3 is CASRGDSYEQYF. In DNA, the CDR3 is TGTGCCAGTAGGGGGGACTCCTACGAGCAGTACTTC.

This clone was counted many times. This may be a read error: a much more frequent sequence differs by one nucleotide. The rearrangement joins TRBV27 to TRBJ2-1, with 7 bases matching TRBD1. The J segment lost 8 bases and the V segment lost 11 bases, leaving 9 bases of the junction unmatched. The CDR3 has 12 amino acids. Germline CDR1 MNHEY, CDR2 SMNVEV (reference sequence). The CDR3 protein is CARKQGFHEQFF. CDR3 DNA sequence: TGTGCCCGCAAACAGGGGTTCCATGAGCAGTTCTTC.

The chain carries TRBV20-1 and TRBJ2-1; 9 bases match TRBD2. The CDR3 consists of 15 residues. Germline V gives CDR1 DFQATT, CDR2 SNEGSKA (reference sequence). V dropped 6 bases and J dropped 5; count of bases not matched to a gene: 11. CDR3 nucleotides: TGCAGTGCCGAGATGGCGGGAGGGCCGCACAATGAGCAGTTCTTC. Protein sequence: CSAEMAGGPHNEQFF.

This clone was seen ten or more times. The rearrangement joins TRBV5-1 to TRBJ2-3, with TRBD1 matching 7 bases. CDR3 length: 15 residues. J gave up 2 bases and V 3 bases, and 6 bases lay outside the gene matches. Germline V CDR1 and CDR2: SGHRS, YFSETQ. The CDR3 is CASSSTGTVTDTQYF. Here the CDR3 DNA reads TGCGCCAGCAGCTCGACCGGGACAGTCACAGATACGCAGTATTTT.

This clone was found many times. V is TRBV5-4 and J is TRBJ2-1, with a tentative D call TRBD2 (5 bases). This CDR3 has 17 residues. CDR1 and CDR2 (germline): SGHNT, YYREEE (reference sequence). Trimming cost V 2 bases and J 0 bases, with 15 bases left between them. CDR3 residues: CASSFGGGWSSYNEQFF. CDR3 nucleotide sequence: TGTGCCAGCAGCTTCGGAGGAGGCTGGAGCTCCTACAATGAGCAGTTCTTC. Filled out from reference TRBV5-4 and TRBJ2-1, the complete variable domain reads ETGVTQSPTHLIKTRGQQVTLRCSSQSGHNTVSWYQQALGQGPQFIFQYYREEENGRGNFPPRFSGLQFPNYSSELNVNALELDDSALYLCASSFGGGWSSYNEQFFGPGTRLTVL.

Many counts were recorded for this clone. The CDR3 bases are TGTGCCAGCAGCTTAGGGACTAGCGGGATCATGGATACGCAGTATTTT. This translates into CASSLGTSGIMDTQYF. The chain employs TRBV11-1 and TRBJ2-3, with 12 bases lining up with TRBD2. The V segment lost 1 base and the J segment 6 bases; nucleotides outside the gene matches: 5. This CDR3 has 16 amino acids. Per germline, CDR1 SGHAT and CDR2 FQDESV (reference sequence).